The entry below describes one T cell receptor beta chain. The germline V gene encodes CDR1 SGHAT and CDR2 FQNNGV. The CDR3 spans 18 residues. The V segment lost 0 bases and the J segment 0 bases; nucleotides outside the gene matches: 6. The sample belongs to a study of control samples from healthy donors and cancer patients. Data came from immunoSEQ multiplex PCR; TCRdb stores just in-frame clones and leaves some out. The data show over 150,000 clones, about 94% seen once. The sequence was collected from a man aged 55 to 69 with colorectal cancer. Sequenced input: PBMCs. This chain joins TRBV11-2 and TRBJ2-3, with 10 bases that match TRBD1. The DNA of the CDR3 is TGTGCCAGCAGCTTAGATAGGTGGGACAGGGGCAGCACAGATACGCAGTATTTT. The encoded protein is CASSLDRWDRGSTDTQYF.